A selection of T cell receptor beta chains follows, all from one sample in a study of siplizumab effects on memory and regulatory T cells. Measured with immunoSEQ multiplex PCR; TCRdb has only the in-frame clones, and not every one. The sample has 70,000 to 90,000 clones, 85% to 95% seen once. The sequenced sample was CD8+ T cells sorted from blood. The receptors stem from a human donor in good health. CDR3s include the opening cysteine and the closing phenylalanine or tryptophan. A D gene is named only where the DNA matches it firmly.

V gene	J gene	D gene	CDR3 protein	CDR3 DNA
TRBV5-4	TRBJ2-1	TRBD1	CASAGTGAYEQFF	TGTGCCAGCGCGGGGACAGGGGCCTACGAGCAGTTCTTC
TRBV9	TRBJ1-2	TRBD1	CASSEGRGLSLDGYTF	TGTGCCAGCAGCGAAGGCAGGGGGCTTTCTCTTGATGGCTACACCTTC
TRBV6-5	TRBJ1-2	.	CATGGVGDDGYTF	TGTGCCACGGGGGGAGTCGGGGACGATGGCTACACCTTC
TRBV7-9	TRBJ2-7	.	CASSRTESSYEQYF	TGTGCCAGCAGCCGGACCGAGAGCTCCTACGAGCAGTACTTC
TRBV28	TRBJ1-5	.	CASSLRESNQPQHF	TGTGCCAGCAGTCTCAGGGAAAGCAATCAGCCCCAGCATTTT
TRBV5-6	TRBJ2-1	TRBD1	CASSPGGQGKNEQFF	TGTGCCAGCAGCCCTGGCGGACAGGGGAAGAATGAGCAGTTCTTC
TRBV7-9	TRBJ2-3	.	CASSLKLGSADTQYF	TGTGCCAGCAGCTTAAAACTAGGGTCAGCAGATACGCAGTATTTT
TRBV5-4	TRBJ2-3	.	CASSFGTANTQYF	TGTGCCAGCAGCTTTGGAACAGCCAATACGCAGTATTTT
TRBV12-5	TRBJ2-3	TRBD1	CASGSGQGADTQYF	TGTGCTAGTGGTTCCGGACAGGGGGCGGATACGCAGTATTTT
TRBV21-1	TRBJ1-5	.	CASSHEGIRQPQHF	TGTGCCAGCAGCCACGAGGGAATACGACAGCCCCAGCATTTT
TRBV9	TRBJ2-5	.	CASSVAPSAGAETQYF	TGTGCCAGCAGCGTAGCCCCAAGTGCCGGCGCAGAGACCCAGTACTTC
TRBV29-1	TRBJ1-2	.	CSVEGGGDYGYTF	TGCAGCGTTGAAGGCGGGGGTGACTATGGCTACACCTTC
TRBV28	TRBJ2-5	TRBD2	CASSLPVVGGETQYF	TGTGCCAGCAGTCTACCGGTCGTGGGGGGGGAGACCCAGTACTTC
TRBV4-1	TRBJ2-1	.	CASSLTSNEQFF	TGCGCCAGCAGCCTCACTAGTAATGAGCAGTTCTTC
TRBV6-5	TRBJ1-5	.	CASSSEGNQPQHF	TGTGCCAGCAGTTCCGAGGGCAATCAGCCCCAGCATTTT
TRBV7-2	TRBJ2-5	.	CASSFIFPRGEETQYF	TGTGCCAGCAGCTTTATTTTTCCGAGGGGAGAAGAGACCCAGTACTTC
TRBV6-1	TRBJ2-3	TRBD2	CASSESSGGGTDTQYF	TGTGCCAGCAGTGAATCTAGCGGGGGGGGCACAGATACGCAGTATTTT
TRBV9	TRBJ1-1	TRBD1	CASSEGTGVTEAFF	TGTGCCAGCAGCGAGGGGACAGGGGTCACTGAAGCTTTCTTT
TRBV30	TRBJ2-3	TRBD2	CVVGLAGGSDTQYF	TGTGTGGTTGGGTTGGCGGGGGGATCAGATACGCAGTATTTT
TRBV7-2	TRBJ1-5	TRBD1	CASSRQGPYSNQPQHF	TGTGCCAGCAGCAGACAGGGACCCTACAGCAATCAGCCCCAGCATTTT
TRBV29-1	TRBJ1-3	.	CSADRSRSGNTIYF	TGCAGCGCTGACCGATCGAGGTCAGGAAACACCATATATTTT